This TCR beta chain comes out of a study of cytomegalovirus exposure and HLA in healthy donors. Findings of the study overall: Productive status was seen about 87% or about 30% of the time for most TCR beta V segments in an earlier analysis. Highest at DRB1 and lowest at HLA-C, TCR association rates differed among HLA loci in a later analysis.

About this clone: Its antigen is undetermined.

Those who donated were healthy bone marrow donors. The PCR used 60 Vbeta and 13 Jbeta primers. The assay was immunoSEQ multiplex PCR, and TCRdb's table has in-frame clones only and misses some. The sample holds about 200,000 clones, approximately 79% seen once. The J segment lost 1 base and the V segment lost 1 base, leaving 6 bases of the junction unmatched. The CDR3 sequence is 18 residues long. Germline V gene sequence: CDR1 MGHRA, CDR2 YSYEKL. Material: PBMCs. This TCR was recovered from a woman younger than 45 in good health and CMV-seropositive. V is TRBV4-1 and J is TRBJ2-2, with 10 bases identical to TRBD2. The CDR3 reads CASSQARASGGNTGELFF. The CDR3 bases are TGCGCCAGCAGCCAAGCAAGGGCTAGCGGGGGGAACACCGGGGAGCTGTTTTTT.